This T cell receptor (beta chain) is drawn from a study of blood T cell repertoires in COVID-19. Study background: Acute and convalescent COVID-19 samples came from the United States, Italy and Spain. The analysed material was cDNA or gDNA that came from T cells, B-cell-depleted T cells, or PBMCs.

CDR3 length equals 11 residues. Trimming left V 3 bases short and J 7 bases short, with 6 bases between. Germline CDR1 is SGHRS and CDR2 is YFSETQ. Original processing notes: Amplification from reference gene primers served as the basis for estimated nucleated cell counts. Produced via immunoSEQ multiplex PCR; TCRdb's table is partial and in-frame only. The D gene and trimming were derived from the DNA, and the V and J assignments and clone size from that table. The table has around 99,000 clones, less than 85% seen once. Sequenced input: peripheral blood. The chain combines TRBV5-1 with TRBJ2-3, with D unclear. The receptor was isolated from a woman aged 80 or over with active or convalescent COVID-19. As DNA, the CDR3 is TGCGCCAGCAGCTCCACTTATACGCAGTATTTT. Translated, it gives CASSSTYTQYF.